A selection of T cell receptor beta chains follows, all from one sample in a study of OX40 agonist ivuxolimab in advanced cancers. Method: immunoSEQ multiplex PCR; TCRdb's copy keeps in-frame clones and lacks some. The sample has more than 75,000 clones, around 84% seen once. The specimen comprised CD4+ or CD8+ T cells sorted from blood, sampled in a trial of the OX40 agonist ivuxolimab. The source of these receptors is an adult with an advanced solid tumor such as melanoma, head and neck, liver or kidney cancer. Each CDR3 is given with its conserved first and last residue. The D gene is left open where the match is weak. Size tells how often a clone was seen (once, few, many) or the class of an expanded clone, and some rows leave it out.

clone size: -; V gene: TRBV5-6; J gene: TRBJ1-1; D gene: TRBD1; CDR3 protein: CASRRTGSVEAFF; CDR3 DNA: TGTGCCAGCAGGAGGACAGGGTCGGTTGAAGCTTTCTTT
clone size: -; V gene: TRBV25-1; J gene: TRBJ2-7; D gene: TRBD1; CDR3 protein: CASSEQGAGRYF; CDR3 DNA: TGTGCCAGCAGTGAACAGGGGGCGGGTCGGTACTTC
clone size: few; V gene: TRBV19; J gene: TRBJ1-2; D gene: TRBD1; CDR3 protein: CASSPGTDFYGYTF; CDR3 DNA: TGTGCCAGTAGTCCAGGGACAGACTTCTATGGCTACACCTTC
clone size: -; V gene: TRBV2; J gene: TRBJ2-2; D gene: -; CDR3 protein: CASGNGGPGLPGSNTGELFF; CDR3 DNA: TGTGCCAGCGGAAATGGGGGCCCCGGGCTACCAGGATCGAACACCGGGGAGCTGTTTTTT
clone size: -; V gene: TRBV1; J gene: TRBJ1-6; D gene: -; CDR3 protein: CTSSQDSAGGRSSYNSPLHF; CDR3 DNA: TGCACCAGCAGCCAAGATTCCGCAGGGGGACGGAGCTCCTATAATTCACCCCTCCACTTT
clone size: -; V gene: TRBV6-5; J gene: TRBJ2-1; D gene: -; CDR3 protein: CASSDGRLRYNEQFF; CDR3 DNA: TGTGCCAGCAGCGACGGTCGATTAAGGTACAATGAGCAGTTCTTC
clone size: -; V gene: TRBV5-1; J gene: TRBJ1-2; D gene: -; CDR3 protein: CASSSGTSNYGYTF; CDR3 DNA: TGCGCCAGCAGCTCCGGGACTTCTAACTATGGCTACACCTTC
clone size: -; V gene: TRBV27; J gene: TRBJ2-7; D gene: -; CDR3 protein: CASSLRGGFSYEQYF; CDR3 DNA: TGTGCCAGCAGTTTAAGGGGGGGATTTTCCTACGAGCAGTACTTC
clone size: -; V gene: TRBV30; J gene: TRBJ2-7; D gene: TRBD2; CDR3 protein: CAWTPGLAGPPYEQYF; CDR3 DNA: TGTGCCTGGACTCCGGGACTAGCGGGACCCCCCTACGAGCAGTACTTC
clone size: -; V gene: TRBV4-1; J gene: TRBJ2-5; D gene: -; CDR3 protein: CASSQGAGAGETQYF; CDR3 DNA: TGCGCCAGCAGCCAAGGGGCGGGGGCTGGAGAGACCCAGTACTTC